This T cell receptor beta chain stems from a study of blood T cells in healthy people across ages. Study-wide points: Calculation of diversity from one million T cells yielded estimates considered to be underestimates.

With respect to this clonotype: Its target is unknown.

The CDR3 length is 13 residues. Trimming removed 6 bases from V and 10 bases from J, with 16 bases in between. Per germline, CDR1 SNHLY and CDR2 FYNNEI. Through a sample-barcoded 5' primer and a J-beta primer mix, a second PCR was run for roughly 7 to 11 cycles. A tag from a template-switch adaptor with 12 random nucleotides marked each cDNA molecule. TCRdb analysed the 5' RACE reads with MiXCR anew, one entry per CDR3 protein. The table has around 1.5 million distinct CDR3 sequences, roughly 30% seen once. The sequencing sample was made of blood. J is TRBJ2-1 and V is TRBV2; possible D gene TRBD1, 6 bases. The sequence was obtained from a woman in her thirties in good health. CDR3: CASRGDTSAEQFF. The CDR3 nucleotides are TGTGCCAGCAGGGGGGACACCTCGGCAGAGCAGTTCTTC.